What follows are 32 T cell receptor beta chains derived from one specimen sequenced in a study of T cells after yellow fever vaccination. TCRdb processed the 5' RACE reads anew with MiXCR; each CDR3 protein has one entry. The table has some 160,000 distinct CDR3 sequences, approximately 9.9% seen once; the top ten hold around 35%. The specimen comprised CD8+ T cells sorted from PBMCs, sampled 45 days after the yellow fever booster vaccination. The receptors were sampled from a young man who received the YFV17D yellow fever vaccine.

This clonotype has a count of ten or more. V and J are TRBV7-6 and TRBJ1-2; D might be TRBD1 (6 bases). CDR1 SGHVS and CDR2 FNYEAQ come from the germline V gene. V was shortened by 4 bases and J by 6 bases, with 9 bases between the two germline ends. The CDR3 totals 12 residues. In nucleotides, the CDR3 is TGTGCCAGCAGCTGGGGGGGGCATGGCTACACCTTC. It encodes CASSWGGHGYTF.

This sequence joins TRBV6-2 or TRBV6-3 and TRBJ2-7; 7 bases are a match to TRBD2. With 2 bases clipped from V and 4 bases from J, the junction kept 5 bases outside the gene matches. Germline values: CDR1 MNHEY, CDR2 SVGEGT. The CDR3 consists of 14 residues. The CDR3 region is CASSYGDSGYEQYV. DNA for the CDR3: TGTGCCAGCAGTTACGGGGATAGCGGGTACGAGCAGTACGTC.

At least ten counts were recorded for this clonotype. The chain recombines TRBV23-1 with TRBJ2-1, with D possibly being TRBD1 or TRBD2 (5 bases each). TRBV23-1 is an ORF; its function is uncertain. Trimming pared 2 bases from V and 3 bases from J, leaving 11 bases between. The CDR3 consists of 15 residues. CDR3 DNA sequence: TGCGCCAGCAGTCAAGAGGGGTTCCTCTACAATGAGCAGTTCTTC. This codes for CASSQEGFLYNEQFF.

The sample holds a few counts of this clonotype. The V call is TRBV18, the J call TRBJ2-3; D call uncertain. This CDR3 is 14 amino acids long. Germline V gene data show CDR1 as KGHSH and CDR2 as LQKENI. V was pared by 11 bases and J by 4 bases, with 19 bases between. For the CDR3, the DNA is TGTGCCTCTCAAAGGGCTCGTTTCGCAGATACGCAGTATTTT. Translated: CASQRARFADTQYF.

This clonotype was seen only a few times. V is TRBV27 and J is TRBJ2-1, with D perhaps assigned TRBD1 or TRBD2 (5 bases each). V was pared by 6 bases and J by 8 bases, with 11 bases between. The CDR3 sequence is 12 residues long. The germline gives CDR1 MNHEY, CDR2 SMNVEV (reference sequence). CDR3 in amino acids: CASSHGADEQFF. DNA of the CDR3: TGTGCCAGCAGCCACGGGGCCGATGAGCAGTTCTTC.

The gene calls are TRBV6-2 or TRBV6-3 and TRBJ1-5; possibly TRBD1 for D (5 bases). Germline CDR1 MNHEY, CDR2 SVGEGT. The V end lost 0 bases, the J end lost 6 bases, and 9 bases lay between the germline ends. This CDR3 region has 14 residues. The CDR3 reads CASSYSGGFQPQHF. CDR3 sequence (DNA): TGTGCCAGCAGTTACTCGGGGGGTTTTCAGCCCCAGCATTTT.

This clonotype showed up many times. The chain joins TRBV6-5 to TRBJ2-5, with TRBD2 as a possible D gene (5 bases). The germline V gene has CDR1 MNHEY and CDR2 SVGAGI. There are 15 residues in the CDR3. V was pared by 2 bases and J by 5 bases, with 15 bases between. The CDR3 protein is CASSYVREWRETQYF. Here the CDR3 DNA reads TGTGCCAGCAGTTACGTACGGGAATGGCGGGAGACCCAGTACTTC.

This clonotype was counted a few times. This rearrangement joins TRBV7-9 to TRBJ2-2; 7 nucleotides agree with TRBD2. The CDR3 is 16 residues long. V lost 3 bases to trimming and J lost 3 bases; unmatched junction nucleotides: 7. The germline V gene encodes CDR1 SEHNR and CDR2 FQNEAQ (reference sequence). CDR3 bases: TGTGCCAGCAGCTTGGGATTTGCGGGAGACACCGGGGAGCTGTTTTTT. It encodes CASSLGFAGDTGELFF.

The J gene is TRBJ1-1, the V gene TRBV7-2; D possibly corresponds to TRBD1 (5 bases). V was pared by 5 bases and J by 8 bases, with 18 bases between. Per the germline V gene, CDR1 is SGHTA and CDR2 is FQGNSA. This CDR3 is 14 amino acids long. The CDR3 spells CASSPTGLPTEAFF. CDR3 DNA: TGTGCCAGCAGCCCGACGGGACTGCCTACAGAAGCTTTCTTT.

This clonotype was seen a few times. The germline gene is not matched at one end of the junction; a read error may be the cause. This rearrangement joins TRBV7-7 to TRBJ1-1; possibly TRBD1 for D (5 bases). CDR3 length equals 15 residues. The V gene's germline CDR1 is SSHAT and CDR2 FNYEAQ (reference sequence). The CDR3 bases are TGTGCTAGCAGCCCCCGCCGGACATTGAACACTGAAGCTTTCTTT. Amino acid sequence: CASSPRRTLNTEAFF.

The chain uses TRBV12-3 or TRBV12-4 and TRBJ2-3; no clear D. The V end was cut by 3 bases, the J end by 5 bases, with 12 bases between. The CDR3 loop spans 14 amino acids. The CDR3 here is CASSFTSPGDTQYF. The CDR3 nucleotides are TGTGCCAGCAGTTTCACCTCACCGGGAGATACGCAGTATTTT.

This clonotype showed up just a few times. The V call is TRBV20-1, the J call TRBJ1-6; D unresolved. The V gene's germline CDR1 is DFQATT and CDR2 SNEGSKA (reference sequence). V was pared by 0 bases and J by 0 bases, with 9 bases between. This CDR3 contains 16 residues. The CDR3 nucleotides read TGCAGTGCTAGAGATCACCAGAGCTCCTATAATTCACCCCTCCACTTT. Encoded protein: CSARDHQSSYNSPLHF.

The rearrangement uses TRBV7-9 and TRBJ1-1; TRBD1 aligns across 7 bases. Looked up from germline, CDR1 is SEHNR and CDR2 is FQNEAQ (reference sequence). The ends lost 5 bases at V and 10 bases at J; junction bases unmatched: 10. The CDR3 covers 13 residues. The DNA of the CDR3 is TGTGCCAGCAGCGGATCCCAGGGGGAAGGAGCTTTCTTT. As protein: CASSGSQGEGAFF.

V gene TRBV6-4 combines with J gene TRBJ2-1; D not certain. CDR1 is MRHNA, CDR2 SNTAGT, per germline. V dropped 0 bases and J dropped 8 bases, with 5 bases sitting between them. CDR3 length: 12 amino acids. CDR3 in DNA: TGTGCCAGCAGTGACTCAGGCTATGAGCAGTTCTTC. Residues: CASSDSGYEQFF.

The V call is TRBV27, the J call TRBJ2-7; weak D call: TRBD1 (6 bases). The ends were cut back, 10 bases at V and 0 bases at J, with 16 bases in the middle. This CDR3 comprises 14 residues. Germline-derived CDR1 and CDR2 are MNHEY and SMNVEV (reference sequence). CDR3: CAKPGEIISYEQYV. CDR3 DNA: TGTGCCAAACCAGGGGAAATAATCTCCTACGAGCAGTACGTC.

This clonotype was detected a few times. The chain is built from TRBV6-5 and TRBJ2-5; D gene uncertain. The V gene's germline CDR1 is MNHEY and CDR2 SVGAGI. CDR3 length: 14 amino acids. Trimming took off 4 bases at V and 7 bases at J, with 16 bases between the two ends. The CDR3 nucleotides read TGTGCCAGCAGTTGGGCCAGGCCTGCCGGGACCCAGTACTTC. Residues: CASSWARPAGTQYF.

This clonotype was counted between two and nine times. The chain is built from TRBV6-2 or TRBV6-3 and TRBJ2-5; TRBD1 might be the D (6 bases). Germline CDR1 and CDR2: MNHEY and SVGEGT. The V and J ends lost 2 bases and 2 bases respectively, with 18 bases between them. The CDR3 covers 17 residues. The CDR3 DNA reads TGTGCCAGCAGTTACCCCAGGGGCCGGGTTGGTCAAGAGACCCAGTACTTC. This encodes CASSYPRGRVGQETQYF.

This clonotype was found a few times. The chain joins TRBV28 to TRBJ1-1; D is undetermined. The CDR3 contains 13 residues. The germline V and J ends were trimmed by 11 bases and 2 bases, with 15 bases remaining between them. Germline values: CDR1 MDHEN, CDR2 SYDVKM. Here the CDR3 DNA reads TGTGCCGCCGGCAGGCCGGTTAACACTGAAGCTTTCTTT. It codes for CAAGRPVNTEAFF. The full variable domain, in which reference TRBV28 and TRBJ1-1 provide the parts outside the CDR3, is DVKVTQSSRYLVKRTGEKVFLECVQDMDHENMFWYRQDPGLGLRLIYFSYDVKMKEKGDIPEGYSVSREKKERFSLILESASTNQTSMYLCAAGRPVNTEAFFGQGTRLTVV.

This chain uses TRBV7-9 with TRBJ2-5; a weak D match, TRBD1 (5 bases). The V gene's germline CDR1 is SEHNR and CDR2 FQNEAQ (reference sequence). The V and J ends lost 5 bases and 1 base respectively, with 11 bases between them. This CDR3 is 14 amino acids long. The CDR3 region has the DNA TGTGCCAGCAGCCCTGGAGACAGCCAAGAGACCCAGTACTTC. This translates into CASSPGDSQETQYF.

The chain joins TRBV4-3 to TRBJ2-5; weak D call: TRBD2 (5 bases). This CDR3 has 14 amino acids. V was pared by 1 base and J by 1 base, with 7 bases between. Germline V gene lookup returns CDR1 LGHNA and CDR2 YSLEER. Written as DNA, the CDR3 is TGCGCCAGCAGCCAAGGGAGGCTCCAAGAGACCCAGTACTTC. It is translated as CASSQGRLQETQYF.

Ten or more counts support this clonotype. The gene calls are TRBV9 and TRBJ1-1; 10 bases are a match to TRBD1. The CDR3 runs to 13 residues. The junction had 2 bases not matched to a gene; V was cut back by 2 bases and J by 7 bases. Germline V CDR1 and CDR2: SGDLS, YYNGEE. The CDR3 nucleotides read TGTGCCAGCAGCGTGGACAGGGGGGATGAAGCTTTCTTT. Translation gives CASSVDRGDEAFF.

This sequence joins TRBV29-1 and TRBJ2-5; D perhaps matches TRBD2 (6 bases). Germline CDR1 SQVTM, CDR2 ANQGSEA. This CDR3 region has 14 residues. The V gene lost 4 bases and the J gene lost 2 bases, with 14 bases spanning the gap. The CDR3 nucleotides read TGCAGCGTTGTCCCTGGACGGGAGCAAGAGACCCAGTACTTC. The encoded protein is CSVVPGREQETQYF.

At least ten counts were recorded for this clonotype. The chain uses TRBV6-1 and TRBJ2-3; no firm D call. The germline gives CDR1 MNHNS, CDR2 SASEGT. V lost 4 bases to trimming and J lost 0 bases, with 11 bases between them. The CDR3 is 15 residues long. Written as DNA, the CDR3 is TGTGCCAGCAGTGGGGTGACTGGGAGCACAGATACGCAGTATTTT. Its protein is CASSGVTGSTDTQYF.

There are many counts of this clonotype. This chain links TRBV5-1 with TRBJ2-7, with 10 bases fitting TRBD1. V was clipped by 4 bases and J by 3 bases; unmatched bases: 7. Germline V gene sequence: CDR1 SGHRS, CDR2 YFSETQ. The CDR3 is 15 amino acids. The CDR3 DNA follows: TGCGCCAGCAGCCTACGCCGGGACAGGGGCTACGAGCAGTACTTC. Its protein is CASSLRRDRGYEQYF.

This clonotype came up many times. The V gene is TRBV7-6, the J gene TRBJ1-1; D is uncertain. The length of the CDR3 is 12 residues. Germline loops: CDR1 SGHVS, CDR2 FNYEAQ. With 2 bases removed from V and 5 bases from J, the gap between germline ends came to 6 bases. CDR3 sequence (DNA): TGTGCCAGCAGCTTAACGGGTACTGAAGCTTTCTTT. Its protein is CASSLTGTEAFF. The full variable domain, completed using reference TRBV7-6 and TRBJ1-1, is GAGVSQSPRYKVTKRGQDVALRCDPISGHVSLYWYRQALGQGPEFLTYFNYEAQQDKSGLPNDRFSAERPEGSISTLTIQRTEQRDSAMYRCASSLTGTEAFFGQGTRLTVV.

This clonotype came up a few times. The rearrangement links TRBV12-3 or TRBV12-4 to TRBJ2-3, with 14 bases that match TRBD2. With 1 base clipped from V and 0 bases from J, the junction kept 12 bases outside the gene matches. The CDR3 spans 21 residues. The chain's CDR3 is CASSLVGTSGGLATSTDTQYF. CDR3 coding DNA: TGTGCCAGCAGTTTAGTCGGGACTAGCGGGGGCCTGGCTACTAGCACAGATACGCAGTATTTT.

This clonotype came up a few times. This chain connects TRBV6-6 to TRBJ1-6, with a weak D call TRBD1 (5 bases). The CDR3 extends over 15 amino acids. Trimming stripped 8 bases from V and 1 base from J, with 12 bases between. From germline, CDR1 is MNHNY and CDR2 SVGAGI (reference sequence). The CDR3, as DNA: TGTGCCAGCCCTCCGGGGGGATCCTATAATTCACCCCTCCACTTT. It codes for CASPPGGSYNSPLHF.

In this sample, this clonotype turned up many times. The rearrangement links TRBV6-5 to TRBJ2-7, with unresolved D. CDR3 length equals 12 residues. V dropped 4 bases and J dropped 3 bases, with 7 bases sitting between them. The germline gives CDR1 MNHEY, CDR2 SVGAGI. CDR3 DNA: TGTGCCAGCAGTTCTGGCCGCTACGAGCAGTACTTC. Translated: CASSSGRYEQYF.

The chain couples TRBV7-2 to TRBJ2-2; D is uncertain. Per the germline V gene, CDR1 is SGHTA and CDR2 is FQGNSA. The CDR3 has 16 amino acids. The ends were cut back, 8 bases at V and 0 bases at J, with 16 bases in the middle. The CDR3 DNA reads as TGTGCCAGCGGCCAGGAGTTCCTCGCGAACACCGGGGAGCTGTTTTTT. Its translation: CASGQEFLANTGELFF.

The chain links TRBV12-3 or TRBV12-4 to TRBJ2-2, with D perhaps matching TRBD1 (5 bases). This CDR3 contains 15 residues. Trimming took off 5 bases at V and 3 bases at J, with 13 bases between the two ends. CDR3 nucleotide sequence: TGTGCCAGCAGTCTGACAGTTATGCACACCGGGGAGCTGTTTTTT. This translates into CASSLTVMHTGELFF.

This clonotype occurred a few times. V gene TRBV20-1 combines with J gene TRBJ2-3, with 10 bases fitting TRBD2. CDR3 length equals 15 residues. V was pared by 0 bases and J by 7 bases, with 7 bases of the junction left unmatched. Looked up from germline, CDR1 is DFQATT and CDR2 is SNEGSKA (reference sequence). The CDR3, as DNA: TGCAGTGCTAGAGACCTCAGCGGGGGGGCAAATACGCAGTATTTT. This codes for CSARDLSGGANTQYF.

In DNA, the CDR3 is TGTGCCAGCAGCCCAGGGACTAGCGGGCGCGCATACGAGCAGTACGTC. Translating it yields CASSPGTSGRAYEQYV. This chain joins TRBV11-2 and TRBJ2-7; 12 positions match TRBD2. Germline V gene data show CDR1 as SGHAT and CDR2 as FQNNGV. The J segment lost 4 bases and the V segment lost 5 bases, leaving 9 bases of the junction unmatched. CDR3 length: 16 amino acids.